A single sample gave rise to the 24 T cell receptor beta chains below, sequenced in a study of PD-L1 blockade in urothelial cancer (dated by TCRdb to 2015 to 2018). Explained via the paper, the time point label denotes: pretreatment peripheral blood. The method behind the library was the immunoSEQ multiplex PCR assay. TCRdb took this table from immuneACCESS and kept in-frame rearrangements with V and J called. Such tables lack part of the clones; where checked against another copy, unresolved V genes explain under half of the gap, and the rest is unexplained. The sample contains tens of thousands of clones, 85% of them found a single time. The ten largest clones represent 13% to 15% of the sample. The material sequenced was PBMCs, taken around atezolizumab (anti-PD-L1) treatment. The source of these receptors is a man aged 55-75 years with urothelial cancer.

In this sample, this clone turned up once. The chain has TRBV5-1 and TRBJ2-2; 7 bases match TRBD1. This CDR3 has 15 amino acids. Germline loops: CDR1 SGHRS, CDR2 YFSETQ. Trimming removed 1 base from V and 1 base from J; junction bases left unmatched: 1. In DNA form, the CDR3 reads TGCGCCAGCAGCTTGAACAGGGGGAACACCGGGGAGCTGTTTTTT. It specifies CASSLNRGNTGELFF.

This chain connects TRBV28 to TRBJ1-5; 10 positions agree with TRBD1. The CDR3 has 16 residues. With 7 bases clipped from V and 2 bases from J, the junction kept 8 bases outside the gene matches. The germline gives CDR1 MDHEN, CDR2 SYDVKM. This CDR3 is CASKKTGTGGNQPQHF. The CDR3 coding sequence is TGTGCCAGCAAGAAAACCGGGACAGGGGGCAATCAGCCCCAGCATTTT.

V usage is TRBV18 and J usage is TRBJ1-5, with no clear D. CDR3 length: 16 residues. Trimming stripped 3 bases from V and 3 bases from J, with 15 bases between. Germline V lookup: CDR1 KGHSH, CDR2 LQKENI. The CDR3 spells CASSPTLGGNNQPQHF. The CDR3 nucleotides read TGTGCCAGCTCACCCACGTTGGGAGGTAACAATCAGCCCCAGCATTTT.

This clone appeared a single time. This CDR3 reads CASKTGDGYTF. The DNA of the CDR3 is TGTGCCAGTAAAACAGGGGATGGCTACACCTTC. This chain links TRBV19 with TRBJ1-2; 7 bases line up with TRBD1. Germline CDR1 LNHDA, CDR2 SQIVND (reference sequence). The CDR3 contains 11 residues. With V trimmed by 7 bases and J by 6 bases, 2 bases remained unmatched. The full variable domain, its missing parts supplied by reference TRBV19 and TRBJ1-2, is DGGITQSPKYLFRKEGQNVTLSCEQNLNHDAMYWYRQDPGQGLRLIYYSQIVNDFQKGDIAEGYSVSREKKESFPLTVTSAQKNPTAFYLCASKTGDGYTFGSGTRLTVV.

Only a few counts were recorded for this clone. The rearrangement uses TRBV7-6 and TRBJ2-2, with 9 bases fitting TRBD1. This CDR3 contains 14 residues. The germline gives CDR1 SGHVS, CDR2 FNYEAQ. V lost 5 bases, J lost 6 bases, and 4 bases stayed unmatched. CDR3: CASSLGTGPGELFF. The CDR3 nucleotides read TGTGCCAGCAGCCTTGGGACAGGGCCCGGGGAGCTGTTTTTT. The full variable domain, rest sourced from reference TRBV7-6 and TRBJ2-2, is GAGVSQSPRYKVTKRGQDVALRCDPISGHVSLYWYRQALGQGPEFLTYFNYEAQQDKSGLPNDRFSAERPEGSISTLTIQRTEQRDSAMYRCASSLGTGPGELFFGEGSRLTVL.

The chain joins TRBV5-1 to TRBJ1-2; the D gene is possibly TRBD1 (6 bases). V dropped 2 bases and J dropped 5 bases, with 13 bases sitting between them. CDR3 length: 14 residues. Germline lookup yields CDR1 SGHRS and CDR2 YFSETQ. CDR3: CASSFPGQPYGYTF. In DNA form, the CDR3 reads TGCGCCAGCAGCTTTCCCGGACAGCCATATGGCTACACCTTC.

This clone has a single count. V usage is TRBV4-1 and J usage is TRBJ2-7, with 7 bases that match TRBD1. This CDR3 comprises 12 residues. Germline V gene lookup returns CDR1 MGHRA and CDR2 YSYEKL. After removal of 4 bases from V and 6 bases from J, the junction contained 3 bases not matched to a gene. DNA of the CDR3: TGCGCCAGCAGCCTCGGGACAGCCGAGCAGTACTTC. Translation gives CASSLGTAEQYF.

CDR3 protein: CASSFRSGITDTQYF. CDR3 in DNA: TGCGCCAGCAGCTTTCGGTCGGGAATCACAGATACGCAGTATTTT. This chain connects TRBV5-1 to TRBJ2-3, with D tentatively TRBD2 (5 bases). Trimming left V 2 bases short and J 2 bases short, with 12 bases between. The CDR3 extends over 15 amino acids. In germline, CDR1 is SGHRS, CDR2 YFSETQ.

There are a few counts of this clone. The chain links TRBV7-2 to TRBJ2-7, with TRBD2 matching over 8 bases. The length of the CDR3 is 16 residues. Losses at the gene ends were 6 bases for V and 2 bases for J; bases not matched to a gene: 12. Germline V gene lookup returns CDR1 SGHTA and CDR2 FQGNSA. For the CDR3, the DNA is TGTGCCAGCAGACTTTACCCGGCGGGAGGACCCTACGAGCAGTACTTC. Encoded protein: CASRLYPAGGPYEQYF.

This chain connects TRBV5-5 to TRBJ2-1; 7 bases map to TRBD2. V lost 4 bases to trimming and J lost 1 base; unmatched junction nucleotides: 5. The CDR3 is made up of 15 amino acids. Germline CDR1 and CDR2: SGHKS and YYEKEE (reference sequence). The CDR3 reads CASSRDYGSYNEQFF. The CDR3 DNA reads as TGTGCCAGCAGCCGGGACTACGGGTCCTACAATGAGCAGTTCTTC.

The chain employs TRBV30 and TRBJ2-3; the match to TRBD1 covers 7 bases. The CDR3 spans 16 residues. The germline V gene encodes CDR1 GTSNPN and CDR2 SVGIG (reference sequence). With V trimmed by 0 bases and J by 8 bases, 14 bases remained unmatched. The CDR3 reads CAWSVGGRGGIGTQYF. The CDR3 DNA reads as TGTGCCTGGAGTGTAGGAGGCAGAGGGGGCATTGGTACGCAGTATTTT. Together with reference TRBV30 and TRBJ2-3, the CDR3 gives the full variable domain: SQTIHQWPATLVQPVGSPLSLECTVEGTSNPNLYWYRQAAGRGLQLLFYSVGIGQISSEVPQNLSASRPQDRQFILSSKKLLLSDSGFYLCAWSVGGRGGIGTQYFGPGTRLTVL.

The chain recombines TRBV7-9 with TRBJ2-3, with D possibly TRBD1 on 5 matching bases. Germline values: CDR1 SEHNR, CDR2 FQNEAQ (reference sequence). Deletions cut 2 bases from V and 2 bases from J, with 8 bases between. The CDR3 is 14 residues long. In nucleotides, the CDR3 is TGTGCCAGCAGCTTAACAGGTGTCACAGATACGCAGTATTTT. This sequence encodes CASSLTGVTDTQYF.

The chain is built from TRBV19 and TRBJ1-5; a weak D match, TRBD1 (5 bases). CDR1 is LNHDA and CDR2 is SQIVND in the germline V gene (reference sequence). This CDR3 has 17 amino acids. The ends were cut back, 6 bases at V and 5 bases at J, with 23 bases in the middle. The CDR3 nucleotides read TGTGCCAGTAGCCCCCACGGGGCAGGGAGGAGAGATCAGCCCCAGCATTTT. This codes for CASSPHGAGRRDQPQHF.

The genes are TRBV5-5 and TRBJ1-2; 9 bases are shared with TRBD1. The CDR3 loop spans 12 amino acids. Trimming at V came to 4 bases and at J to 8 bases, leaving 3 bases not matched to a gene. Germline assignment: CDR1 SGHKS and CDR2 YYEKEE (reference sequence). In DNA, the CDR3 is TGTGCCAGCAGCCGGGACAGGGCGGGCTACACCTTC. This gives the protein CASSRDRAGYTF.

The chain couples TRBV2 to TRBJ2-2, with D tentatively TRBD1 (5 bases). The germline CDR1 and CDR2 sequences are SNHLY and FYNNEI. Trimming removed 4 bases at V and 0 bases at J, with 9 bases between. The CDR3 runs to 15 residues. The CDR3 nucleotides are TGTGCCAGCAGTGGACAGAACGCGAACACCGGGGAGCTGTTTTTT. It yields the protein CASSGQNANTGELFF.

The rearrangement links TRBV30 to TRBJ1-5; D might be TRBD1 (6 bases). Germline-derived CDR1 and CDR2 are GTSNPN and SVGIG (reference sequence). With 5 bases removed from V and 7 bases from J, the gap between germline ends came to 15 bases. This CDR3 is 13 amino acids long. The DNA for the CDR3 is TGTGCCTGGGAAAAGGGGGGGGACCAGCCCCAGCATTTT. Its protein product is CAWEKGGDQPQHF.

J is TRBJ2-1 and V is TRBV18, with D possibly being TRBD1 (6 bases). CDR3 size: 15 residues. The V gene's germline CDR1 is KGHSH and CDR2 LQKENI. Trimming removed 3 bases at V and 5 bases at J, with 14 bases between. The CDR3 DNA is TGTGCCAGCTCACCGTCACAGGGAATCCACAATGAGCAGTTCTTC. This gives the protein CASSPSQGIHNEQFF. Variable domain in full (rest from reference TRBV18 and TRBJ2-1): NAGVMQNPRHLVRRRGQEARLRCSPMKGHSHVYWYRQLPEEGLKFMVYLQKENIIDESGMPKERFSAEFPKEGPSILRIQQVVRGDSAAYFCASSPSQGIHNEQFFGPGTRLTVL.

The chain recombines TRBV7-6 with TRBJ2-7; no reliable D call. Germline CDR1 is SGHVS and CDR2 is FNYEAQ. V was trimmed by 1 base and J by 3 bases, leaving 13 bases between them. The CDR3 consists of 15 residues. This CDR3 reads CASSLGAQRGYEQYF. In DNA form, the CDR3 reads TGTGCCAGCAGCTTAGGAGCGCAACGAGGCTACGAGCAGTACTTC.

The CDR3 nucleotides read TGTGCCAGCGGTCCGGACAATGAGCAGTTCTTC. It specifies CASGPDNEQFF. The rearrangement links TRBV27 to TRBJ2-1; no clear D gene. This CDR3 comprises 11 residues. V lost 8 bases and J lost 5, with 7 bases in between. CDR1 MNHEY and CDR2 SMNVEV come from the germline V gene (reference sequence).

This clone appeared once. The chain joins TRBV10-1 to TRBJ2-7; D ambiguous. Deletions cut 2 bases from V and 0 bases from J, with 8 bases between. CDR1 WNHNN and CDR2 SYGVQD come from the germline V gene (reference sequence). This CDR3 has 14 amino acids. The CDR3 bases are TGCGCCAGCAGTGAGGGCAATTTCTCCTACGAGCAGTACTTC. Its protein product is CASSEGNFSYEQYF.

The genes are TRBV6-5 and TRBJ2-6; perhaps TRBD2 as D (6 bases). Germline V CDR1 and CDR2: MNHEY, SVGAGI. This CDR3 is 16 amino acids long. Trimming took off 0 bases at V and 3 bases at J, with 9 bases between the two ends. CDR3 in amino acids: CASSYSAGYGANVLTF. CDR3 in DNA: TGTGCCAGCAGTTACTCTGCGGGGTATGGGGCCAACGTCCTGACTTTC.

The V gene is TRBV11-2, the J gene TRBJ1-3; unclear D gene. V was shortened by 10 bases and J by 4 bases, with 20 bases between the two germline ends. Germline V gene data show CDR1 as SGHAT and CDR2 as FQNNGV. This CDR3 has 15 residues. The CDR3 DNA reads as TGTGCCACCAGAATAAACCTCGACTGGGGAAACACCATATATTTT. This gives the protein CATRINLDWGNTIYF.

The J gene is TRBJ2-5, the V gene TRBV2; 8 nucleotides align to TRBD2. The CDR3 consists of 13 residues. Per the germline V gene, CDR1 is SNHLY and CDR2 is FYNNEI. The junction had 2 bases not matched to a gene; V was cut back by 4 bases and J by 4 bases. The CDR3 nucleotides read TGTGCCAGCAGTGGGCTAGCGGGAGAGACCCAGTACTTC. Protein: CASSGLAGETQYF.

This clone appeared once. The chain recombines TRBV6-5 with TRBJ1-4, with TRBD1 identical over 9 bases. The CDR3 runs to 15 residues. The germline V gene has CDR1 MNHEY and CDR2 SVGAGI. Trimming took 2 bases from V and 8 from J; bases not matched to a gene: 6. CDR3 amino acids: CASSYRGTGREKLFF. The CDR3 DNA reads TGTGCCAGCAGTTACCGGGGGACAGGGAGGGAAAAACTGTTTTTT.